The 20 T cell receptor delta chains in this list originate from one sample, sequenced in a study of γδ T cells in repeated Plasmodium falciparum infection. TCRdb called clones anew from the multiplex PCR reads with CATT. The sample consists of approximately 93,000 delta-chain clones, approximately 0.92% of them appearing once. Flow sorting of PBMC yielded separate Vgamma9/Vdelta2+ and Vdelta2-negative gammadelta T cell populations for bulk repertoire analysis. The sequencing input was gamma-delta T cells from blood. Every receptor here comes from a pool of human donors (malaria-infected and uninfected, not separated).

Note on this clone: The TCRdb record carries a much larger clone's protein, which differs from this DNA's translation at residue 4; a read error is the likely cause, and the protein listed here is the DNA translation. The gene calls are TRDV2 and TRDJ3; 9 nucleotides match TRDD3. The J gene comes from matching the DNA to germline here; TCRdb lacks it. The CDR3 spans 19 residues. The germline gives CDR1 GEAIGNYY, CDR2 EKD. CDR3 nucleotide sequence: TGTGCCTGTGGCACCGTACTGGGGGAGACCTCCTGGGACACCCGACAGATGTTTTTC. Translated: CACGTVLGETSWDTRQMFF.

In the case of this clone: A far larger clone is one nucleotide away, so this likely arose from a read error. This CDR3 is also generated by other DNA sequences in the sample. The V gene is TRDV1, the J gene TRDJ1; 12 bases fit TRDD3. The J gene, absent from TCRdb, was called here by matching the DNA to germline. With 6 bases clipped from V and 5 bases from J, the junction kept 22 bases outside the gene matches. This CDR3 is 20 amino acids long. Germline-derived CDR1 and CDR2 are TSWWSYY and QGS. CDR3 sequence: CALGISFFLGDTVGLDKLIF. The CDR3 region has the DNA TGTGCTCTTGGAATATCCTTCTTCCTGGGGGATACGGTGGGGCTTGATAAACTCATCTTT.

Turning to this clone: Translating this DNA gives a protein that differs at residue 5 from the TCRdb one, which belongs to a much larger clone; a read error is likely, and the protein shown is this translation. The gene calls are TRDV2 and TRDJ1, with D unresolved. This CDR3 region has 14 residues. Germline CDR1 GEAIGNYY, CDR2 EKD. V was shortened by 3 bases and J by 10 bases, with 20 bases between the two germline ends. CDR3: CACDPPFVVGVLIF. The CDR3, as DNA: TGTGCCTGTGACCCCCCTTTTGTAGTTGGCGTACTCATCTTT.

This clone was counted a few times. The protein recorded in TCRdb matches a much larger clone and deviates from this DNA's translation at residue 7, suggesting a read error; the protein here is obtained by translating the DNA. The chain carries TRDV2 and TRDJ1; the D gene is possibly TRDD3 (6 bases). No J gene was available from TCRdb, and it was assigned here by a germline match of the DNA. Germline V CDR1 and CDR2: GEAIGNYY, EKD. This CDR3 contains 18 residues. The CDR3 loop reads CACDTIFRGTSYTDKLIF. The DNA for the CDR3 is TGTGCTTGTGACACAATCTTCCGGGGGACTTCGTACACCGATAAACTCATCTTT.

Worth noting for this clone: This likely reflects a read error, since a far larger clone is one base away. Other nucleotide sequences from this sample produce the same CDR3. The chain employs TRDV1 and TRDJ1, with TRDD3 as a possible D gene (5 bases). The J gene comes from matching the DNA to germline here; TCRdb lacks it. CDR3 size: 19 residues. Looked up from germline, CDR1 is TSWWSYY and CDR2 is QGS. CDR3 in amino acids: CALGRRSKQVGTYTDKLIF. In DNA, the CDR3 is TGTGCTCTTGGGAGACGTTCCAAACAGGTGGGGACTTACACTGATAAACTCATCTTT.

Concerning this clone: This sequence is one base from a far larger clone and is likely a read error. V gene TRDV2 was called; the J gene was not; the D call in the table, TRDD3, was not verified against the DNA. Germline lookup yields CDR1 GEAIGNYY and CDR2 EKD. The CDR3 runs 21 residues. The chain's CDR3 is CACDTAFSLGASSWDTRQMFF. In nucleotides, the CDR3 is TGTGCCTGTGACACCGCATTCTCCCTGGGGGCTAGCTCCTGGGACACCCGACAGATGTTCTTC.

This clone has more than one count but fewer than ten. TCRdb records a much larger clone's protein for this DNA, with a difference at residue 13 that likely arises from a read error; the protein given is the translation of the DNA. The V gene call reads TRDV2; no J gene was called; TRDD3, the table's D call, was not compared with the DNA. Germline CDR1 GEAIGNYY, CDR2 EKD. The CDR3 has 14 amino acids. This chain's CDR3 is CACDHGGLSDKLTF. The DNA for the CDR3 is TGTGCCTGTGACCATGGGGGACTCTCCGATAAACTCACCTTT.

This clone was seen a few times. This likely stems from a read error, as it lies one base from a far larger clone. At the DNA level, this CDR3 is encoded by other sequences in the same sample as well. The V gene is TRDV1; the J gene was not called; the D call in the table, TRDD3, was not verified against the DNA. This CDR3 contains 19 residues. Germline V gene data show CDR1 as TSWWSYY and CDR2 as QGS. The CDR3 protein is CALGEPSRPYSWYTDKLIF. The CDR3 DNA reads TGTGCTCTTGGGGAACCGTCCCGCCCGTATTCATGGTACACCGATAAGCTCATCTTT.

Details on this clone: The protein TCRdb lists belongs to a much larger clone and differs from this DNA's translation at residue 12, which points to a read error; the protein shown is made from the DNA. This chain joins TRDV1 and TRDJ1; the match to TRDD3 covers 9 bases. No J segment appears in TCRdb, so it was assigned here by matching the sequence to germline. With 3 bases clipped from V and 0 bases from J, the junction kept 11 bases outside the gene matches. Per the germline V gene, CDR1 is TSWWSYY and CDR2 is QGS. This CDR3 contains 18 residues. The chain's CDR3 is CALGEASGGYPHTDKLIF. The CDR3 DNA is TGTGCTCTTGGGGAGGCTTCCGGGGGATACCCTCACACCGATAAACTCATCTTT.

This clone was observed a handful of times. A single base is all that separates this from a far larger clone, so a read error is likely. The sample has other DNA sequences that encode this CDR3 too. The V call is TRDV1, the J call TRDJ2; D not certain. TCRdb carries no J gene annotation; the J gene was assigned here by matching the DNA with germline. Trimming pared 4 bases from V and 7 bases from J, leaving 13 bases between. The germline V gene has CDR1 TSWWSYY and CDR2 QGS. There are 14 residues in the CDR3. The chain's CDR3 is CALGGSGSIAQLFF. The CDR3, as DNA: TGTGCTCTTGGGGGCTCTGGATCGATAGCACAACTCTTCTTT.

This clone was found a few times. The TCRdb protein, from a much larger clone, departs from this DNA's translation at residue 20, likely by read error; the protein shown derives from the DNA. The J gene is TRDJ1, the V gene TRDV2, with 12 nucleotides matching TRDD3. As TCRdb names no J gene, one was assigned here on the basis of a DNA match to germline. The CDR3 is made up of 23 amino acids. The germline V gene encodes CDR1 GEAIGNYY and CDR2 EKD. The CDR3 here is CACDEVADWTGGYRNTYTDRLIF. As DNA, the CDR3 is TGTGCCTGTGATGAGGTTGCGGACTGGACTGGGGGATACAGGAATACGTACACCGATAGACTCATCTTT.

In regard to this clone: This likely stems from a read error, as it lies one base from a far larger clone. The sample holds other DNA sequences that translate to the same CDR3. The rearrangement links TRDV1 to TRDJ1, with D perhaps TRDD3 (8 bases). Here the J gene was assigned by germline matching of the DNA, as TCRdb has none. CDR1 is TSWWSYY, CDR2 QGS, per germline. This CDR3 comprises 24 residues. The CDR3 here is CALGRSKIPAFLRGIGGGTDKLIF. DNA for the CDR3: TGCGCTCTTGGCCGATCAAAGATTCCTGCCTTCCTTCGGGGGATAGGAGGGGGCACCGATAAACTCATCTTT.

This clone was observed at least ten times. One base separates it from a far larger clone, so it is likely a read error. Other nucleotide sequences from this sample produce the same CDR3. The CDR3 protein is CAFVAGPKRVIF. CDR3 nucleotides: TGCGCCTTTGTAGCTGGGCCGAAGAGGGTCATCTTT. The chain joins TRDV3 to TRDJ1; weak D call: TRDD3 (5 bases). This CDR3 is built from 12 residues. Germline V lookup: CDR1 TVYSNPD, CDR2 GDNSRS (reference sequence).

Concerning this clone itself: The TCRdb protein comes from a much larger clone and disagrees with this DNA's translation at residue 13, likely due to a read error; the protein given here is derived from the DNA. The CDR3 here is CALGIGPTRLPYIDKLIF. CDR3 DNA: TGTGCTCTTGGGATCGGACCTACGCGCCTACCTTACATCGATAAACTCATCTTT. The rearrangement joins TRDV1 to TRDJ1; D is perhaps TRDD2 (5 bases). Germline matching of the DNA provided the J gene here, since TCRdb leaves it blank. The CDR3 is made up of 18 amino acids. Germline CDR1 is TSWWSYY and CDR2 is QGS. V shed 5 bases and J shed 4 bases, with 26 bases lying between them.

This clone was counted at least ten times. The CDR3 nucleotides are TGTGCTCTTGGGGAAGAAACTACGTGGGGATACCCTGGGTACACCGATAAACTCATCTTT. It encodes CALGEETTWGYPGYTDKLIF. J is TRDJ1 and V is TRDV1, with 8 bases fitting TRDD3. CDR3 length: 20 residues. The germline V gene encodes CDR1 TSWWSYY and CDR2 QGS. Germline trimming cut 2 bases from V and 0 bases from J; bases unmatched to any gene: 17.

In its sample, this clone was seen a few times. This DNA translates differently at residue 19 from the TCRdb protein, which is that of a much larger clone; a read error is likely, and the protein shown is the DNA's own translation. The chain links TRDV1 to TRDJ1, with 11 bases that match TRDD3. The J gene, missing from TCRdb, was assigned here through DNA to germline matching. This CDR3 comprises 24 residues. The germline V gene encodes CDR1 TSWWSYY and CDR2 QGS. V dropped 4 bases and J dropped 3; count of bases not matched to a gene: 31. CDR3: CALGALILPPRHPWGIRYADKLIF. Here the CDR3 DNA reads TGTGCTCTTGGGGCCCTTATTCTTCCCCCTCGCCACCCTTGGGGGATACGATACGCCGATAAACTCATCTTT.

In its sample, this clone was seen a few times. This likely stems from a read error, as it lies one base from a far larger clone. The chain joins TRDV2 to TRDJ1; 13 nucleotides align to TRDD3. Assignment of the J gene here rests on matching the DNA to germline, because TCRdb gives none. Germline-derived CDR1 and CDR2 are GEAIGNYY and EKD. There are 17 residues in the CDR3. CDR3 nucleotide sequence: TGCGCCTGTGACTCCTTACTGGGGGATACGCTCACCGATAAACTCATCTTT. The encoded protein is CACDSLLGDTLTDKLIF.

In its sample, this clone was seen many times. A far larger clone differs by one base, so this is likely a read error. Different DNA sequences within this sample yield the same CDR3. The gene calls are TRDV1 and TRDJ1; 10 nucleotides align to TRDD3. The ends lost 2 bases at V and 0 bases at J; junction bases unmatched: 27. From germline, CDR1 is TSWWSYY and CDR2 QGS. This CDR3 has 24 amino acids. The CDR3 region is CALGEFRPRYYWGMEDWYTDKLIF. The CDR3 region has the DNA TGTGCTCTTGGGGAATTTAGACCCCGCTACTACTGGGGGATGGAAGATTGGTACACCGATAAACTCATCTTT.

Notes on this clone: TCRdb lists the protein of a much larger clone for this DNA, which differs at residue 6, so this is likely a read error; the protein given here is translated from the DNA itself. V is TRDV2 and J is TRDJ1, with D perhaps given as TRDD1 or TRDD3 (5 bases each). TCRdb offers no J gene call, so here the DNA was matched to germline to obtain one. Trimming cost V 2 bases and J 1 base, with 25 bases left between them. The CDR3 has 19 amino acids. The germline V gene encodes CDR1 GEAIGNYY and CDR2 EKD. CDR3 DNA sequence: TGTGCCTGTGACATTCAGAGGACTCCCGTGAAATGGGGCACCGATAAACTCATCTTT. Amino acid sequence: CACDIQRTPVKWGTDKLIF.

This clone showed up many times. V is TRDV1 and J is TRDJ1, with D tentatively TRDD3 (6 bases). This CDR3 has 14 residues. Trimming took off 4 bases at V and 2 bases at J, with 11 bases between the two ends. CDR1 and CDR2 (germline): TSWWSYY, QGS. The DNA for the CDR3 is TGTGCTCTTGGGGCTTGGGGGGAAACCGATAAACTCATCTTT. Its protein product is CALGAWGETDKLIF.